Each of the 13 T cell receptor beta chains below was sequenced from the same sample in a study of blood T cell repertoires in COVID-19. The protocol was immunoSEQ multiplex PCR, while the TCRdb copy is restricted to in-frame clones and leaves out a portion. In the table there are more than 200,000 clones, about four fifths of which are singletons. The material sequenced was peripheral blood. These receptors all come from a man aged 45-65 years with active or convalescent COVID-19.

The V and J genes are TRBV5-5 and TRBJ1-3; 8 nucleotides align to TRBD1. V was clipped by 2 bases and J by 8 bases; unmatched bases: 6. The CDR3 is 14 amino acids. CDR1 is SGHKS, CDR2 YYEKEE, per germline (reference sequence). CDR3 region: CASSFLQGVDTIYF. In DNA form, the CDR3 reads TGTGCCAGCAGCTTTTTACAGGGGGTTGACACCATATATTTT. The variable domain in full, completed from reference TRBV5-5 and TRBJ1-3, reads DAGVTQSPTHLIKTRGQQVTLRCSPISGHKSVSWYQQVLGQGPQFIFQYYEKEERGRGNFPDRFSARQFPNYSSELNVNALLLGDSALYLCASSFLQGVDTIYFGEGSWLTVV.

The chain carries TRBV30 and TRBJ1-2, with D tentatively TRBD1 (6 bases). This CDR3 is built from 12 residues. Germline V gives CDR1 GTSNPN, CDR2 SVGIG (reference sequence). CDR3 coding DNA: TGTGCTGGGCAGGGGCGATCCTATGGCTACACCTTC. Protein: CAGQGRSYGYTF. The full variable domain, completed using reference TRBV30 and TRBJ1-2, is SQTIHQWPATLVQPVGSPLSLECTVEGTSNPNLYWYRQAAGRGLQLLFYSVGIGQISSEVPQNLSASRPQDRQFILSSKKLLLSDSGFYLCAGQGRSYGYTFGSGTRLTVV.

The V call is TRBV4-1, the J call TRBJ1-1; D unclear. The CDR3 covers 15 residues. V was cut by 0 bases and J by 5 bases, with 13 bases left in between. CDR1 and CDR2 (germline): MGHRA, YSYEKL. CDR3 nucleotides: TGCGCCAGCAGCCAAGAAAGAACCACGGGGACTGAAGCTTTCTTT. Its protein is CASSQERTTGTEAFF.

The chain links TRBV9 to TRBJ2-2, with D perhaps matching TRBD1 (5 bases). The germline V gene has CDR1 SGDLS and CDR2 YYNGEE. This CDR3 is built from 17 residues. Trimming removed 3 bases at V and 5 bases at J, with 20 bases between. The CDR3 is CASSEFPQPGRTGELFF. DNA of the CDR3: TGTGCCAGCAGCGAATTTCCCCAGCCAGGGCGGACCGGGGAGCTGTTTTTT.

The chain carries TRBV5-4 and TRBJ2-1, with 7 bases fitting TRBD2. Germline-derived CDR1 and CDR2 are SGHNT and YYREEE (reference sequence). J lost 6 bases, V lost 3 bases, and 15 bases had no gene match. CDR3 length: 17 amino acids. The CDR3 here is CASSWGTERGSANEQFF. The DNA for the CDR3 is TGTGCCAGCAGCTGGGGGACTGAGCGGGGAAGTGCCAATGAGCAGTTCTTC.

The chain employs TRBV6-5 and TRBJ2-7, with a tentative D call TRBD1 (6 bases). The germline gives CDR1 MNHEY, CDR2 SVGAGI. V lost 6 bases and J lost 6, with 12 bases in between. The CDR3 extends over 12 amino acids. The CDR3 here is CASRAGVGEQYF. The DNA for the CDR3 is TGTGCCAGCAGGGCAGGGGTCGGCGAGCAGTACTTC.

CDR3 nucleotide sequence: TGTGCCAGCAGCTCCCCCCACAGGGGTTCGGCAAATGAGCAGTTCTTC. Its protein product is CASSSPHRGSANEQFF. J is TRBJ2-1 and V is TRBV11-3; 7 bases align to TRBD1. Losses at the gene ends were 4 bases for V and 7 bases for J; bases not matched to a gene: 13. Germline lookup yields CDR1 SGHNT and CDR2 YENEEA. This CDR3 has 16 amino acids.

This clone was seen a single time. The chain employs TRBV9 and TRBJ2-7, with D maybe TRBD2 (5 bases). Germline V gives CDR1 SGDLS, CDR2 YYNGEE. This CDR3 has 17 residues. Trimming took 0 bases from V and 0 from J, leaving 16 bases between them. The CDR3 spells CASSVGEVGDASYEQYF. The CDR3 DNA sequence: TGTGCCAGCAGCGTAGGGGAAGTGGGAGACGCCTCCTACGAGCAGTACTTC.

This clone is a singleton in its sample. The chain recombines TRBV9 with TRBJ2-3, with 11 positions matching TRBD1. The CDR3 is 16 residues long. The V gene's germline CDR1 is SGDLS and CDR2 YYNGEE. Unmatched junction bases numbered 9, after V lost 5 bases and J lost 4 bases. The CDR3 loop is CASSKTGQGASDTQYF. Written as DNA, the CDR3 is TGTGCCAGCAGTAAGACCGGACAGGGGGCTTCAGATACGCAGTATTTT. Looking up the rest from reference TRBV9 and TRBJ2-3 gives the full variable domain: DSGVTQTPKHLITATGQRVTLRCSPRSGDLSVYWYQQSLDQGLQFLIQYYNGEERAKGNILERFSAQQFPDLHSELNLSSLELGDSALYFCASSKTGQGASDTQYFGPGTRLTVL.

The gene calls are TRBV29-1 and TRBJ2-1; D possibly corresponds to TRBD1 (6 bases). This CDR3 is 12 amino acids long. In germline, CDR1 is SQVTM, CDR2 ANQGSEA. V was cut by 7 bases and J by 7 bases, with 14 bases left in between. DNA of the CDR3: TGCAGCGCCGCCGTACAGGGAAATGAGCAGTTCTTC. It yields the protein CSAAVQGNEQFF.

The chain is built from TRBV19 and TRBJ1-2, with 7 bases that match TRBD1. Germline CDR1 is LNHDA and CDR2 is SQIVND (reference sequence). The V gene end was trimmed by 6 bases and the J gene end by 8 bases; junction bases not matched to a gene: 12. The CDR3 length is 14 residues. This chain's CDR3 is CASSFLDRAGGYTF. CDR3 DNA sequence: TGTGCCAGTAGCTTTCTCGACAGGGCGGGCGGCTACACCTTC.

The genes are TRBV19 and TRBJ2-3; D perhaps matches TRBD1 (6 bases). Germline values: CDR1 LNHDA, CDR2 SQIVND (reference sequence). V lost 2 bases and J lost 2, with 11 bases in between. The CDR3 covers 15 residues. CDR3 amino acids: CASSIKGDHTDTQYF. CDR3 bases: TGTGCCAGTAGTATAAAGGGGGACCACACAGATACGCAGTATTTT.

This rearrangement joins TRBV3-1 (or the pseudogene TRBV3-2) to TRBJ2-2, with 8 bases that match TRBD2. Unmatched junction bases numbered 6, after V lost 4 bases and J lost 2 bases. This CDR3 region has 16 residues. Germline V gives CDR1 LGHDT, CDR2 YNNKEL (reference sequence). The CDR3 loop is CASSLRGGPNTGELFF. In DNA form, the CDR3 reads TGTGCCAGCAGCCTCCGGGGGGGACCAAACACCGGGGAGCTGTTTTTT.